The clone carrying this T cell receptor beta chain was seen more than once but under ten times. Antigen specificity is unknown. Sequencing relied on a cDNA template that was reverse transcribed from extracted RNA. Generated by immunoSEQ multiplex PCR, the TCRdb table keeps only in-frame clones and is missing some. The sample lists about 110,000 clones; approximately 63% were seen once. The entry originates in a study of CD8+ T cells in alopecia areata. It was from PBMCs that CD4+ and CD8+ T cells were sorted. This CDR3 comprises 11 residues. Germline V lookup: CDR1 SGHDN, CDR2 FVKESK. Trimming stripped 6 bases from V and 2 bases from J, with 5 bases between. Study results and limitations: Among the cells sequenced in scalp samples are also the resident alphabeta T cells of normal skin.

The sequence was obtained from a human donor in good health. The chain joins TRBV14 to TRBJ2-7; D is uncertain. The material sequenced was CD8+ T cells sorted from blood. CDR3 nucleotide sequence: TGTGCCAGCAGTTCAGCCTACGAGCAGTACTTC. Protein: CASSSAYEQYF.